This T cell receptor beta chain was retrieved from a study of CD8 T cells in ankylosing spondylitis. Findings and limits, study-wide: Disease-linked clones were reportedly significantly enriched in matched ankylosing spondylitis synovial fluid. It appeared that ankylosing spondylitis blood was characterized by a TCR beta motif of about 8 highly homologous variants.

The CDR3 length is 17 residues. Trimming shortened V by 4 bases and J by 3 bases, and 20 bases separated the two germline ends. Germline CDR1 SGHRS, CDR2 YFSETQ. Researchers built TCR beta libraries using quantitative 5'-RACE with molecular barcodes. From the 5' RACE reads, TCRdb called clonotypes with MiXCR, one entry per CDR3 protein. The profile covers 450,000 to 550,000 distinct CDR3 sequences, with about 5% appearing a single time and 3% to 4% taken by the ten largest. This clonotype was counted at least ten times. What it recognizes is unknown. The sample taken for sequencing was blood, either unsorted or a sorted T cell fraction (not recorded which). The clonotype comes from a male donor with ankylosing spondylitis. This chain connects TRBV5-1 to TRBJ2-1, with a tentative D call TRBD2 (6 bases). The CDR3 DNA follows: TGCGCCAGCAGCCTATGGCGGGGAGCCTCGATCTACAATGAGCAGTTCTTC. Its translation is CASSLWRGASIYNEQFF.